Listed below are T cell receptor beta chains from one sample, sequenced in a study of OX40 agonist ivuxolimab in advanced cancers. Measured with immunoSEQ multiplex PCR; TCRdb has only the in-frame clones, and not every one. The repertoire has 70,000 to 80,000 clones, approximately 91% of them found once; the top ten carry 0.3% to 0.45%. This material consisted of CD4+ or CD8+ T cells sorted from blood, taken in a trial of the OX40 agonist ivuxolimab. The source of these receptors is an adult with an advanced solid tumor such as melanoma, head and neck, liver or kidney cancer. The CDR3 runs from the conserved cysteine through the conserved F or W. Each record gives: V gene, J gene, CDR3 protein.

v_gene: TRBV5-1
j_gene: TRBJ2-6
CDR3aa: CASSPGSGANVLTF

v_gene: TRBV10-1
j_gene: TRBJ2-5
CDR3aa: CASSEGTSGKQETQYF

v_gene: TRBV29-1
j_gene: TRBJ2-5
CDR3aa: CSVEDGGAWETQYF

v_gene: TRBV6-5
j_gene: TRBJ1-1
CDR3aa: CASRLDRVNTEAFF

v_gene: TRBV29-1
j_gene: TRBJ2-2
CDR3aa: CSVMGRYTGELFF

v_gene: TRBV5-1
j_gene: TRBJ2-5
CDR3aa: CASSLGGWETQYF

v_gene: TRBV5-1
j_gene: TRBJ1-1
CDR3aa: CASSLQGPRGTEAFF

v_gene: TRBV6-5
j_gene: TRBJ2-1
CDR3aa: CASSLRAYNEQFF

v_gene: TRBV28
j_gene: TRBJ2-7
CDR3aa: CASSLERGSFSYEQYF

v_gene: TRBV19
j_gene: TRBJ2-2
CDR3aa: CASTSTSGLAGRLAGELFF

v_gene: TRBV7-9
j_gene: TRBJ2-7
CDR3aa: CASSPSGLAGGREQYF

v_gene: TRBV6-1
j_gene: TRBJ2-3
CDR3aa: CASSDRRPTDTQYF

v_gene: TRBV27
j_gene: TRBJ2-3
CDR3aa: CASSYGLARSTDTQYF

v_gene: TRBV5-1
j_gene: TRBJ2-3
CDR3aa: CASSLGAGKVSDTQYF

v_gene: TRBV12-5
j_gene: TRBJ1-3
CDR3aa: CASGLLTDRGSGNTIYF

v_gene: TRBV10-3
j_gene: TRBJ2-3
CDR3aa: CAISRLAEEDTQYF

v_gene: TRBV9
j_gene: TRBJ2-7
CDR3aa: CASSVGTSGIQGGEQYF

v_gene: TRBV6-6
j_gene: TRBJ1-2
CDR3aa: CASSPEAYYGYTF

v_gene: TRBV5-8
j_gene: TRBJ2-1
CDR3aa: CASSPGTPLAYNEQFF

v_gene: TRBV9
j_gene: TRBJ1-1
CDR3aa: CASSERTGGNTEAFF

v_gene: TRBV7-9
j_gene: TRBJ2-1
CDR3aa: CASSFSASGRVRGNEQFF

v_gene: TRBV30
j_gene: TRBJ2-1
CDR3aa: CASKTGNEQFF

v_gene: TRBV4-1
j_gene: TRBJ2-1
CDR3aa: CASSQDQLRWTSETNEQFF

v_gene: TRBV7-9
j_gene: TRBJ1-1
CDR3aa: CASGLTGGQRGEAFF

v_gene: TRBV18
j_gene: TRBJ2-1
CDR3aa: CASSPPGAFEQFF

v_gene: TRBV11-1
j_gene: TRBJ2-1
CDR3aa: CASSLDGDYSYNEQFF

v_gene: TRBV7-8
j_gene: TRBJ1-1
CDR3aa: CASSLEGGMNTEAFF

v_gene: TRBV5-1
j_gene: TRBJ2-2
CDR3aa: CASSSTPTTSGRPPGELFF

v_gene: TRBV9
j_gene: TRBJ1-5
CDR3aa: CASRSAGTGNQPQHF

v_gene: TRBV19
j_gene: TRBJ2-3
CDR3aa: CASSIAQAGARYTQYF

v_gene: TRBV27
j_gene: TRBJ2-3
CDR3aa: CASSPNEDRSTDTQYF

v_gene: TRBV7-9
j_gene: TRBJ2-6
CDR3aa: CASRQGTGANVLTF

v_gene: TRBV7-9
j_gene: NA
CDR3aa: CASSPAGGRLSYEQYF

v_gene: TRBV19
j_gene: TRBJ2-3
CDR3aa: CASSIGALAGVGDTQYF

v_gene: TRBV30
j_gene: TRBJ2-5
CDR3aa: CAWSIRVETQYF

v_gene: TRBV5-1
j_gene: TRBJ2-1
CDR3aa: CASSSGQGANNEQFF

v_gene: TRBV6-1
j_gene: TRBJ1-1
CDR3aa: CASSEEGPNTEAFF

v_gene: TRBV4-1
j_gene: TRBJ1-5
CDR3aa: CASSQGTAYSNQPQHF

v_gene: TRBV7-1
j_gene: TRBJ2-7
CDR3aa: CASSSNRGPYEQYF

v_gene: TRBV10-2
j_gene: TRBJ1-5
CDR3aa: CASSDRGGIGQPQHF

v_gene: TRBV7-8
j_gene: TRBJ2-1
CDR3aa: CASSLGGSGTYNEQFF

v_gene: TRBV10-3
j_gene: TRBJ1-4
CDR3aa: CAISPVQMGTNEKLFF

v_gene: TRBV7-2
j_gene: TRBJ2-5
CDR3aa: CASSSKETQYF

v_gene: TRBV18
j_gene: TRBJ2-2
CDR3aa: CASSPSPENTGELFF

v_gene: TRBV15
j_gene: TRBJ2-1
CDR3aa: CATSRDLVLQANEQFF

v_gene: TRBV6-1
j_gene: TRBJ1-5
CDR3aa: CASSDAGTAHQPQHF

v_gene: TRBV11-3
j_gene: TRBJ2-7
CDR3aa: CASSLSPGLRYF